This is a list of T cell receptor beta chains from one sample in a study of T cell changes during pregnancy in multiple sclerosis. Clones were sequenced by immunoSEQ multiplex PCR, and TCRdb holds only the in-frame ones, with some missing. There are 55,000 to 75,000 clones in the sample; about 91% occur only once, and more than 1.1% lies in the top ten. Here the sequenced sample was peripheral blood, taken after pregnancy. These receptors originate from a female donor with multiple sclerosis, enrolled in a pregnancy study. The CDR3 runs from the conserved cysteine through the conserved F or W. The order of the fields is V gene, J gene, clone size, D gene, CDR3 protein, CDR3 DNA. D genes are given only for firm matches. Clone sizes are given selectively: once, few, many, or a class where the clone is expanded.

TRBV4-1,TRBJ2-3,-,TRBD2,CASSQEGGSHRTDTQYF,TGCGCCAGCAGCCAAGAGGGCGGGAGTCATCGAACAGATACGCAGTATTTT
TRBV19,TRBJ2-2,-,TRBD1,CASSFRQGDTGELFF,TGTGCCAGTAGTTTCCGACAGGGGGACACCGGGGAGCTGTTTTTT
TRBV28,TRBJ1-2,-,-,CATIVDRNYGYTF,TGTGCCACCATTGTGGACAGAAACTATGGCTACACCTTC
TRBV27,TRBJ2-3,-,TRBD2,CASSPERGRAQYF,TGTGCCAGCAGTCCGGAGCGGGGCCGGGCGCAGTATTTT
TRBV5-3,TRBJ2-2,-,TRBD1,CARTRGGQGYTGELFF,TGTGCCAGAACCCGTGGGGGACAGGGGTACACCGGGGAGCTGTTTTTT
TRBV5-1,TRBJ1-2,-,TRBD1,CASTGGDRGYRGYTF,TGCGCCAGCACTGGAGGGGACAGGGGGTACCGCGGCTACACCTTC
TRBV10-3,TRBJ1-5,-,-,CAISDPDRYSNQPQHF,TGTGCCATCAGTGACCCGGACAGATATAGCAATCAGCCCCAGCATTTT
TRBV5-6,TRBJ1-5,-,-,CASSLGDQPQHF,TGTGCCAGCAGCTTGGGAGATCAGCCCCAGCATTTT
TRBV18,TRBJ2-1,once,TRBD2,CASSPITSGNNEQFF,TGTGCCAGCTCACCAATTACTAGCGGTAACAATGAGCAGTTCTTC
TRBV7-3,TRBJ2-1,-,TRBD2,CASSSTSGPYNEQFF,TGTGCCAGCAGCTCAACTAGCGGTCCTTACAATGAGCAGTTCTTC
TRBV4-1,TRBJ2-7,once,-,CASSQGGQTKSYEQYF,TGCGCCAGCAGCCAAGGGGGGCAGACAAAATCCTACGAGCAGTACTTC
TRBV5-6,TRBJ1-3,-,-,CASSLAGVGNTIYF,TGTGCCAGCAGCTTGGCCGGGGTTGGAAACACCATATATTTT
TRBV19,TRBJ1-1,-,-,CASSIWQGTEAFF,TGTGCCAGTAGTATATGGCAGGGCACTGAAGCTTTCTTT